This record looks at one T cell receptor beta chain sequence and its context. Its specificity is unknown. Despite likely unrecorded immune exposures, the donors were nominally healthy at the time of sampling. The PCR employed 60 Vbeta primers together with 13 Jbeta primers. The table came from immunoSEQ multiplex PCR; TCRdb's copy has only in-frame clones and leaves some out. The sample carries 90,000 to 140,000 clones, over 80% recorded once. This sample is drawn from a study of cytomegalovirus exposure and HLA in healthy donors. Findings and limits, study-wide: It has been reported that TCR beta sequences accurately predicted the HLA-A and HLA-B alleles of most subjects.

The length of the CDR3 is 13 residues. Germline V gene lookup returns CDR1 SNHLY and CDR2 FYNNEI. V lost 8 bases and J lost 4, with 14 bases in between. This receptor was taken from a man aged 18 to 35 in good health and CMV-seronegative. The rearrangement links TRBV2 to TRBJ1-1; tentative D call: TRBD1 (6 bases). Material for sequencing was PBMCs. CDR3 DNA: TGTGCCAGCCACAGGGAGGGGGGCACTGAAGCTTTCTTT. Amino acids: CASHREGGTEAFF.